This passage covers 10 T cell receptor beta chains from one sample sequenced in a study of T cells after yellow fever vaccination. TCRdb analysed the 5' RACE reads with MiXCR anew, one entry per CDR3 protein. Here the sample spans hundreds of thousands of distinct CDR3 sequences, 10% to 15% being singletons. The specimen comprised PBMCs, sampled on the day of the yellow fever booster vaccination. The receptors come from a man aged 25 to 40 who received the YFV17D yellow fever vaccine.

The CDR3 reads CASSLFQGLGEAFF. The CDR3 coding sequence is TGCGCCAGCAGCTTGTTTCAGGGGCTTGGTGAAGCTTTCTTT. This chain joins TRBV5-1 and TRBJ1-1, with D perhaps TRBD1 (6 bases). The V gene's germline CDR1 is SGHRS and CDR2 YFSETQ. V was pared by 1 base and J by 7 bases, with 14 bases between. The CDR3 has 14 residues. The full variable domain, in which reference TRBV5-1 and TRBJ1-1 provide the parts outside the CDR3, is KAGVTQTPRYLIKTRGQQVTLSCSPISGHRSVSWYQQTPGQGLQFLFEYFSETQRNKGNFPGRFSGRQFSNSRSEMNVSTLELGDSALYLCASSLFQGLGEAFFGQGTRLTVV.

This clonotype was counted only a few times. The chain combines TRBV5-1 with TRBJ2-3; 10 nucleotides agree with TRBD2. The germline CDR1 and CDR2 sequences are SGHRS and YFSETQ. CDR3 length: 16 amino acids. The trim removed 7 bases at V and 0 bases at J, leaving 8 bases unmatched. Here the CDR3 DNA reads TGCGCCAGCCAAGCTAAACTAGCGGGGAGCACAGATACGCAGTATTTT. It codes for CASQAKLAGSTDTQYF.

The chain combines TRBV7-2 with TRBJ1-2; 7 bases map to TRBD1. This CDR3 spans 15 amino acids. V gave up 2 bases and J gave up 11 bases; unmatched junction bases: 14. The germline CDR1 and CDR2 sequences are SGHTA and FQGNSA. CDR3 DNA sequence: TGTGCCAGCAGCTTACAATATACAGGGGCCTTGTGGTACACCTTC. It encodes CASSLQYTGALWYTF.

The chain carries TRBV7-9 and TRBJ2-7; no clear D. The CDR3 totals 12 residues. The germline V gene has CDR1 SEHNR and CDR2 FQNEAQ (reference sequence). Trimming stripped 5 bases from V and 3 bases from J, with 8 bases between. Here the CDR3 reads CASSQILYEQYF. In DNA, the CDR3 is TGTGCCAGCAGCCAGATCCTCTACGAGCAGTACTTC.

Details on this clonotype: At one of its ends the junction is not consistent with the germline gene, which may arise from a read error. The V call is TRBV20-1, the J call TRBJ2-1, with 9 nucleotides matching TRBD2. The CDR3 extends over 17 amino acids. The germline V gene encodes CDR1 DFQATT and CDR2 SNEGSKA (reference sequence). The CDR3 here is CCAPRGLAGHIYNEQFF. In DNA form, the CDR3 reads TGCTGTGCCCCAAGGGGCCTAGCGGGACACATCTACAATGAGCAGTTCTTC.

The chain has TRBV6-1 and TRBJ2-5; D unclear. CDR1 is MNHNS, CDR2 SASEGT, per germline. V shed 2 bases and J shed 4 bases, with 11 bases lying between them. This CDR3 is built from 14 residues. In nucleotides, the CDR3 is TGTGCCAGCAGTGAATTCTCTGCCGGAGAGACCCAGTACTTC. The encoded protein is CASSEFSAGETQYF.

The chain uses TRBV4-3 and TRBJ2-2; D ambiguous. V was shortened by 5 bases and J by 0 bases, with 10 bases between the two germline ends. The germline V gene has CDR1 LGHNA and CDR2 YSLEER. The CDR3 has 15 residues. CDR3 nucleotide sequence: TGCGCCAGCAGCACGCTCGGCGCGAACACCGGGGAGCTGTTTTTT. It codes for CASSTLGANTGELFF.

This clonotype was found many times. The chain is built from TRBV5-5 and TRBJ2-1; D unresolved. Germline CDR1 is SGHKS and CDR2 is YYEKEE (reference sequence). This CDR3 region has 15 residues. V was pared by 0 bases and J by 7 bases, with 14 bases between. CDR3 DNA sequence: TGTGCCAGCAGCTTGGCCCGGTCCCTATTGAATGAGCAGTTCTTC. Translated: CASSLARSLLNEQFF.

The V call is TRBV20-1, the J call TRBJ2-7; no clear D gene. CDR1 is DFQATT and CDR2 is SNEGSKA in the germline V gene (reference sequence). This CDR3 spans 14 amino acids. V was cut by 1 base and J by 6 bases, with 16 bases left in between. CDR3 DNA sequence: TGCAGTGCTAGAGGGCTAGGCTCGAAGGGCGAGCAGTACTTC. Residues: CSARGLGSKGEQYF.

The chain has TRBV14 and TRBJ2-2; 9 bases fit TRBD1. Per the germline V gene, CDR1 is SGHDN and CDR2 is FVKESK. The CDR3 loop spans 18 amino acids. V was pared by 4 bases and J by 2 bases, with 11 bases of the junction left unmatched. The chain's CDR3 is CASSRPFRDRVNTGELFF. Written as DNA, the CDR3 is TGTGCCAGCAGCCGCCCATTCCGGGACAGGGTCAACACCGGGGAGCTGTTTTTT.